This TCR beta chain was observed in a study of T cell changes during pregnancy in multiple sclerosis. The method was immunoSEQ multiplex PCR; TCRdb's version includes in-frame clones alone and lacks a portion of them. The table shows over 60,000 clones, with around 92% occurring only once. This CDR3 has 15 residues. Germline assignment: CDR1 SGHRS and CDR2 YFSETQ. Trimming at V came to 0 bases and at J to 8 bases, leaving 9 bases not matched to a gene. Specimen: peripheral blood, collected in the third trimester of pregnancy. The V call is TRBV5-1, the J call TRBJ1-1, with 8 bases identical to TRBD1. The TCR was taken from a female donor in good health, enrolled as a control in a pregnancy study. CDR3 sequence: CASSLAGIDRGEAFF. In nucleotides, the CDR3 is TGCGCCAGCAGCTTGGCTGGGATTGACAGGGGCGAAGCTTTCTTT.